What follows describes a single TCR beta chain. The antigen is unknown. V lost 0 bases, J lost 7 bases, and 10 bases lay in between. The CDR3 covers 14 residues. Germline V gene data show CDR1 as LGHNA and CDR2 as YNFKEQ. The data originate from a study of T cell responses to AZD1222 COVID-19 vaccine. Study-level points and caveats: Clonal diversity was possibly underestimated, and the donors were mostly white British, with more females. Dominant at 160-218 and 743-854, vaccine-associated CD4 TCRs also spanned spike. Two doses of AZD1222 preceded a rise in Spike-specific TCR breadth and depth.

Using immunoSEQ multiplex PCR, the repertoire was profiled, and TCRdb retains in-frame clones only, with some absent. This table has some 56,000 clones, roughly 89% appearing once. The sequence came from an adult who received the AZD1222 COVID-19 vaccine. The source was peripheral blood, collected 28 days after the second AZD1222 dose. This rearrangement joins TRBV4-2 to TRBJ1-5; D is ambiguous. DNA for the CDR3: TGTGCCAGCAGCCAAGATTCGGAGGGACAGCCCCAGCATTTT. Protein sequence: CASSQDSEGQPQHF.